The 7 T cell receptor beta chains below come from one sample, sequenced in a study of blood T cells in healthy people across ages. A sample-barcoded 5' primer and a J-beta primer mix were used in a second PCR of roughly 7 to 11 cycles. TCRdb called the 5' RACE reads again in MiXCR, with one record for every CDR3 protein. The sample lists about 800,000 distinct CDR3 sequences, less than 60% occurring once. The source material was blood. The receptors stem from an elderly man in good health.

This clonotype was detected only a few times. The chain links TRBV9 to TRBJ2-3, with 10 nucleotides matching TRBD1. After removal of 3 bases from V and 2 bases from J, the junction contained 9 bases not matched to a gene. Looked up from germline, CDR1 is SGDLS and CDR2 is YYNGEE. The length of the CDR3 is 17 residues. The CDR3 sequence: CASSAERGQGYTDTQYF. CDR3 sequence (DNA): TGTGCCAGCAGCGCAGAAAGGGGACAGGGGTACACAGATACGCAGTATTTT.

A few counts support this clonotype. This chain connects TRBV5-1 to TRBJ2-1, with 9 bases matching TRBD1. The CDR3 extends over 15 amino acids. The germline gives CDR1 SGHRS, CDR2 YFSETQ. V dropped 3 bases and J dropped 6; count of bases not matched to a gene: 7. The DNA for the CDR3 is TGCGCCAGCAGCTCGGCGGGACAGGGAGGCAATGAGCAGTTCTTC. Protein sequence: CASSSAGQGGNEQFF.

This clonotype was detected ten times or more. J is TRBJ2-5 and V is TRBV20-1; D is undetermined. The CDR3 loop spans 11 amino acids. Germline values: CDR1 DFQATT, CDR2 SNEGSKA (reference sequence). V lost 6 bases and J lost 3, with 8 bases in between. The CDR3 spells CSAAGKETQYF. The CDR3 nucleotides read TGCAGTGCGGCCGGCAAAGAGACCCAGTACTTC.

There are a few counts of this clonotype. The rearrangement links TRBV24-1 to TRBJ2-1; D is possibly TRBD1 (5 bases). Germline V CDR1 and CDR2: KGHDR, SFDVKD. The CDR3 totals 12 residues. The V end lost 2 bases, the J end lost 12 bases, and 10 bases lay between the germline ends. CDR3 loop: CATSDSGKAQFF. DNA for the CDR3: TGTGCCACCAGTGATTCAGGGAAAGCGCAGTTCTTC.

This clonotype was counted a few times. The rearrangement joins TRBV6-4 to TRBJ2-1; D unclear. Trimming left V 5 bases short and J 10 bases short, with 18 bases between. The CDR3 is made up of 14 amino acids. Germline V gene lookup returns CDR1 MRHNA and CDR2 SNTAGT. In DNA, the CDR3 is TGTGCCAGCAGTATCTCGGGCGGCGAAGGGGAGCAGTTCTTC. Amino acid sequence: CASSISGGEGEQFF.

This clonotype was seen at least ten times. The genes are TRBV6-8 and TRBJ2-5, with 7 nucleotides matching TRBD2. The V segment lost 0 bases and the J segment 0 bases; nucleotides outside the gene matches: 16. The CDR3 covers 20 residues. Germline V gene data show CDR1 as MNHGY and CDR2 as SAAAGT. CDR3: CASSYSPGRENRSYQETQYF. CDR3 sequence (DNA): TGTGCCAGCAGTTACTCCCCAGGGAGGGAAAACAGATCGTACCAAGAGACCCAGTACTTC.

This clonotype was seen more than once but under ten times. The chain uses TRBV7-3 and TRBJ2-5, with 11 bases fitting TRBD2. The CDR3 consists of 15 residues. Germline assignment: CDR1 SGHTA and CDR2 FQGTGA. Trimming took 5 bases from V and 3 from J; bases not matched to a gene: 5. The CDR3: CASSQGLADKETQYF. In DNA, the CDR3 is TGTGCCAGCAGCCAGGGACTAGCGGACAAAGAGACCCAGTACTTC.